Listed here is a single TCR beta chain. Antigen unknown. The sample is drawn from a study of beta chain features in type 1 diabetes. Of the isolated RNA, all was reverse transcribed, and so the sequenced material was expressed TCRB transcripts. Sequencing used immunoSEQ multiplex PCR; TCRdb keeps in-frame clones, though not all of them. This table has around 430,000 clones, 30% appearing once. Findings and limits, study-wide: cDNA-based reads could over-represent cells with high TCR expression. Any HLA-type effect on TCRB rearrangement remained unresolved here.

Germline-derived CDR1 and CDR2 are MDHEN and SYDVKM. V shed 5 bases and J shed 3 bases, with 13 bases lying between them. This CDR3 comprises 15 residues. This TCR derives from a man aged 18 to 35 in good health. The sample consisted of naive CD4+ T cells from blood. This chain connects TRBV28 to TRBJ2-2; unclear D gene. Here the CDR3 DNA reads TGTGCCAGCAGTCAAGACAAGCTCGACACCGGGGAGCTGTTTTTT. Translating gives CASSQDKLDTGELFF.